Following are 8 T cell receptor beta chains from one sample sequenced in a study of cytomegalovirus exposure and HLA in healthy donors (dated by TCRdb to about 2017). Libraries were prepared through the immunoSEQ multiplex PCR assay. A mixture of 60 forward primers for TCR Vbeta segments and 13 reverse primers for TCR Jbeta segments was used in the multiplex PCR. This immuneACCESS table, as held by TCRdb, lists in-frame sequences with V and J called but not all clones. Of the missing ones, under half trace to an unresolved V gene in checked studies; the others have no known cause. This sample is represented by 100,000 to 150,000 clones; over 70% of them were singletons. The ten most abundant clones make up about 1.2% of the sample. The sequenced material came from PBMCs. Source of these receptors: a female donor in good health and CMV-seronegative.

The chain combines TRBV28 with TRBJ2-7; TRBD1 matches at 8 bases. Trimming removed 2 bases from V and 2 bases from J; junction bases left unmatched: 5. This CDR3 is built from 15 residues. From germline, CDR1 is MDHEN and CDR2 SYDVKM. CDR3 nucleotides: TGTGCCAGCAGTTTAGCAGGGGGCGGCACCTACGAGCAGTACTTC. Its translation is CASSLAGGGTYEQYF.

The chain uses TRBV18 and TRBJ2-2; 10 bases match TRBD1. Germline trimming cut 3 bases from V and 1 base from J; bases unmatched to any gene: 2. Germline V gene lookup returns CDR1 KGHSH and CDR2 LQKENI. This CDR3 contains 16 residues. For the CDR3, the DNA is TGTGCCAGCTCACCTCGGACAGGGGGGAACACCGGGGAGCTGTTTTTT. Translated: CASSPRTGGNTGELFF.

This clone showed up just once. The chain is built from TRBV5-1 and TRBJ2-2; 7 nucleotides align to TRBD2. Losses at the gene ends were 7 bases for V and 5 bases for J; bases not matched to a gene: 8. Looked up from germline, CDR1 is SGHRS and CDR2 is YFSETQ. This CDR3 comprises 14 residues. Here the CDR3 reads CASGSHGGTGELFF. The DNA of the CDR3 is TGCGCCAGCGGCTCCCACGGGGGGACCGGGGAGCTGTTTTTT.

The V gene is TRBV5-4, the J gene TRBJ1-4; 9 bases map to TRBD1. Germline V lookup: CDR1 SGHNT, CDR2 YYREEE (reference sequence). V dropped 2 bases and J dropped 7; count of bases not matched to a gene: 3. This CDR3 is built from 14 residues. Here the CDR3 reads CASSFGTGSEKLFF. Here the CDR3 DNA reads TGTGCCAGCAGCTTCGGGACAGGGAGTGAAAAACTGTTTTTT.

The rearrangement links TRBV10-1 to TRBJ1-2, with 9 bases identical to TRBD1. Losses at the gene ends were 8 bases for V and 6 bases for J; bases not matched to a gene: 7. Germline loops: CDR1 WNHNN, CDR2 SYGVQD (reference sequence). There are 13 residues in the CDR3. In nucleotides, the CDR3 is TGCGCCAGCGCCGACAGGGGGACTGATGGCTACACCTTC. Amino acids: CASADRGTDGYTF.

This chain joins TRBV28 and TRBJ2-1, with D perhaps matching TRBD2 (6 bases). Trimming shortened V by 2 bases and J by 0 bases, and 11 bases separated the two germline ends. The CDR3 covers 16 residues. Germline loops: CDR1 MDHEN, CDR2 SYDVKM. The CDR3 sequence is CASSLGGTHSYNEQFF. In nucleotides, the CDR3 is TGTGCCAGCAGTTTAGGCGGGACGCACTCCTACAATGAGCAGTTCTTC.

This sequence joins TRBV5-1 and TRBJ1-4; D may be TRBD1 (5 bases). V lost 4 bases and J lost 4, with 17 bases in between. The CDR3 length is 16 residues. Germline values: CDR1 SGHRS, CDR2 YFSETQ. The CDR3 reads CASSLDPDSYNEKLFF. The CDR3 bases are TGCGCCAGCAGCCTCGACCCCGACAGCTATAATGAAAAACTGTTTTTT. Drawing the rest from reference TRBV5-1 and TRBJ1-4, the complete variable domain is KAGVTQTPRYLIKTRGQQVTLSCSPISGHRSVSWYQQTPGQGLQFLFEYFSETQRNKGNFPGRFSGRQFSNSRSEMNVSTLELGDSALYLCASSLDPDSYNEKLFFGSGTQLSVL.

The table lists this clone with a count of one. The chain links TRBV12-5 to TRBJ2-2, with TRBD1 identical over 9 bases. CDR3 length: 17 residues. The J segment lost 5 bases and the V segment lost 1 base, leaving 8 bases of the junction unmatched. The V gene's germline CDR1 is LGHNT and CDR2 FRNRAP. DNA of the CDR3: TGTGCTAGTGGTTTGGACCATACCGGGACAGGGACCGGGGAGCTGTTTTTT. Its protein product is CASGLDHTGTGTGELFF.